One T cell receptor beta chain is described in this entry. This sample stems from a study of control samples from healthy donors and cancer patients. Repertoires were generated with immunoSEQ multiplex PCR, while TCRdb's copy carries only in-frame clones and drops some. In the table there are 30,000 to 40,000 clones, over 85% of which are singletons. The CDR3 loop spans 15 amino acids. V was clipped by 6 bases and J by 6 bases; unmatched bases: 6. The germline CDR1 and CDR2 sequences are LNHDA and SQIVND (reference sequence). Sequencing was carried out using PBMCs. The chain employs TRBV19 and TRBJ1-5, with 12 bases lining up with TRBD1. This clonotype was sampled from a man aged 40-49 years with colorectal cancer. The CDR3 region is CASRGDRGQGQPQHF. In DNA, the CDR3 is TGTGCCAGTAGAGGGGACAGGGGGCAAGGTCAGCCCCAGCATTTT.